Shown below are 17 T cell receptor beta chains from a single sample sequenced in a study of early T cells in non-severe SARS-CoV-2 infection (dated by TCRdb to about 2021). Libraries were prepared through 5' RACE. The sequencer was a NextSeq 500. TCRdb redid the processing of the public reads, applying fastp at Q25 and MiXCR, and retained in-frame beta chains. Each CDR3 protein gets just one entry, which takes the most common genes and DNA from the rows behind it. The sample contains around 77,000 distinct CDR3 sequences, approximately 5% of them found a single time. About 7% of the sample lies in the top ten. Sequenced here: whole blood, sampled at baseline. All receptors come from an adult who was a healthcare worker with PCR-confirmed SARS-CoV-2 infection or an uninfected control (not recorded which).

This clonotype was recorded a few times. The DNA of the CDR3 is TGTGCCAGCAGCTTTATGGCAGATACGCAGTATTTT. Translated, it gives CASSFMADTQYF. This chain uses TRBV7-2 with TRBJ2-3; D is unresolved. The CDR3 extends over 12 amino acids. The germline V gene has CDR1 SGHTA and CDR2 FQGNSA. V lost 3 bases, J lost 4 bases, and 5 bases lay in between.

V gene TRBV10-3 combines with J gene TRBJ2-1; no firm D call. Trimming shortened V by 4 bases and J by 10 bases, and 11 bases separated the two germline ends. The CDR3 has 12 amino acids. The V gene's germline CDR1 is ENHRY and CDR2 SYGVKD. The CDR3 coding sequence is TGTGCCATCAGTGTTCTGGCGGTGGAGCAGTTCTTC. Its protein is CAISVLAVEQFF.

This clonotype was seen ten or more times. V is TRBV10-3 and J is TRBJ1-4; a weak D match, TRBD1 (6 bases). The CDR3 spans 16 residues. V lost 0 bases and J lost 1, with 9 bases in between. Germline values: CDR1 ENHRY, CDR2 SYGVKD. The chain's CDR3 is CAISESGGGTNEKLFF. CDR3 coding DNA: TGTGCCATCAGTGAGTCAGGGGGAGGAACTAATGAAAAACTGTTTTTT.

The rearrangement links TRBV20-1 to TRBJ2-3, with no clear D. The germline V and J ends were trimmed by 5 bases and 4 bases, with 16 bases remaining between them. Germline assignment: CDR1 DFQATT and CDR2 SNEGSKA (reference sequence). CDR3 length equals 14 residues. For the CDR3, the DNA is TGCAGTGCTCGACTTTCCAAACGGCCAGATACGCAGTATTTT. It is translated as CSARLSKRPDTQYF.

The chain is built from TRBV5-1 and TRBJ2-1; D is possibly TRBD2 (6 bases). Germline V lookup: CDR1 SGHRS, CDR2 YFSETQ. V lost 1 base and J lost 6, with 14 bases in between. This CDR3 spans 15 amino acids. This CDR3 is CASSLTLASANEQFF. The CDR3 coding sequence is TGCGCCAGCAGCTTGACTCTAGCTAGCGCCAATGAGCAGTTCTTC.

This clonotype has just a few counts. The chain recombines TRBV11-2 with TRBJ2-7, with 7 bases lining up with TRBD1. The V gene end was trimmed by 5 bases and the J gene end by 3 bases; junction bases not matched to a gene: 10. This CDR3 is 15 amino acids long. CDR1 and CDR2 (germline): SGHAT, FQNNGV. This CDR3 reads CASSAQGQPLYEQYF. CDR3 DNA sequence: TGTGCCAGCAGCGCGCAGGGACAGCCCCTCTACGAGCAGTACTTC.

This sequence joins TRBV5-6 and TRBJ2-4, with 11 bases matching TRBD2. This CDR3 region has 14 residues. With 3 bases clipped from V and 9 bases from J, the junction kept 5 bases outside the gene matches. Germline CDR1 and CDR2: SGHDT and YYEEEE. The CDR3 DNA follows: TGTGCCAGCAGCTGGGGGACTAGCGGCCTCATTCAGTACTTC. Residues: CASSWGTSGLIQYF.

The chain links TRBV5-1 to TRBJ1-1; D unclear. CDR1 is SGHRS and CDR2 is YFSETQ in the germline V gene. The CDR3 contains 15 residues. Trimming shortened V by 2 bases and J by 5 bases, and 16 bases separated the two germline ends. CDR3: CASSLKGGAGTEAFF. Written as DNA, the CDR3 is TGCGCCAGCAGCTTAAAGGGCGGCGCGGGGACTGAAGCTTTCTTT.

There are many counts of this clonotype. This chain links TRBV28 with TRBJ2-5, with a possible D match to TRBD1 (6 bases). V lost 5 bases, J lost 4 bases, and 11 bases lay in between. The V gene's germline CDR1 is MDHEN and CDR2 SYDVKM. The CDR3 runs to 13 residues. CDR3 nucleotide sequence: TGTGCCAGCAGTCCGGACAGTCTAGAGACCCAGTACTTC. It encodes CASSPDSLETQYF.

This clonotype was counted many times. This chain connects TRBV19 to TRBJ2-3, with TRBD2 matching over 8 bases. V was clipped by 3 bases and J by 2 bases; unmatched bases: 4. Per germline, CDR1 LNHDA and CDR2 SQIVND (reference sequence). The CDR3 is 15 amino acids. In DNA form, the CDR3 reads TGTGCCAGTAGTATTAGCGGGACTCCCACAGATACGCAGTATTTT. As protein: CASSISGTPTDTQYF. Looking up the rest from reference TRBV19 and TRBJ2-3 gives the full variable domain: DGGITQSPKYLFRKEGQNVTLSCEQNLNHDAMYWYRQDPGQGLRLIYYSQIVNDFQKGDIAEGYSVSREKKESFPLTVTSAQKNPTAFYLCASSISGTPTDTQYFGPGTRLTVL.

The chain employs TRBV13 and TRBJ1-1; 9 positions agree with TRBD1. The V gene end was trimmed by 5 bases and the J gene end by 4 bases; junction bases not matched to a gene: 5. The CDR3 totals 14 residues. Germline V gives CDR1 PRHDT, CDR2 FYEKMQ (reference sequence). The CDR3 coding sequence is TGTGCCAGCAGCCACAGGGGGCGCGGCACTGAAGCTTTCTTT. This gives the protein CASSHRGRGTEAFF.

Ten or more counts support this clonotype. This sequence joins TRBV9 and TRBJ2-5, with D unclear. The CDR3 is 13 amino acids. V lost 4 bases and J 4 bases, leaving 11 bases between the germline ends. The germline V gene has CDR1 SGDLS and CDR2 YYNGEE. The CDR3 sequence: CASSLDRAETQYF. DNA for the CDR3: TGTGCCAGCAGCTTAGATAGGGCAGAGACCCAGTACTTC.

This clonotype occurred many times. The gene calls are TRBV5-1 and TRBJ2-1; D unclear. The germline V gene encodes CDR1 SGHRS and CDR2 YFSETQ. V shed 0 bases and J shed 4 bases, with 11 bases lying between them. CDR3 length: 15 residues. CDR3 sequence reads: CASSLAHGPYNEQFF. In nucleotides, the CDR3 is TGCGCCAGCAGCTTGGCCCACGGACCATACAATGAGCAGTTCTTC.

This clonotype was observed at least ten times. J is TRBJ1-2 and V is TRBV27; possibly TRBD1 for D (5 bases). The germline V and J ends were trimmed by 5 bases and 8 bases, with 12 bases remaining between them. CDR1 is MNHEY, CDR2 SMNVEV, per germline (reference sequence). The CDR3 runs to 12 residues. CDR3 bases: TGTGCCAGCAGTGGAGGGGAACGAGGCTACACCTTC. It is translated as CASSGGERGYTF.

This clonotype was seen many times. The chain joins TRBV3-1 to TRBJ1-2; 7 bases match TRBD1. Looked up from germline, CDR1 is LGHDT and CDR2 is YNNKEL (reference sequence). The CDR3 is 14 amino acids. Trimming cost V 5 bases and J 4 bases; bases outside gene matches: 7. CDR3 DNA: TGTGCCAGCAGCGGGGACAGACAGATCTATGGCTACACCTTC. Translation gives CASSGDRQIYGYTF.

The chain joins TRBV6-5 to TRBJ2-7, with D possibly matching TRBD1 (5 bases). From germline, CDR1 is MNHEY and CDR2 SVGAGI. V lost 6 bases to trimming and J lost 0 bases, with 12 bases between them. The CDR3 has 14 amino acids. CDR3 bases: TGTGCCAGCAGCCTGGACATCATCTCCTACGAGCAGTACTTC. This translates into CASSLDIISYEQYF.

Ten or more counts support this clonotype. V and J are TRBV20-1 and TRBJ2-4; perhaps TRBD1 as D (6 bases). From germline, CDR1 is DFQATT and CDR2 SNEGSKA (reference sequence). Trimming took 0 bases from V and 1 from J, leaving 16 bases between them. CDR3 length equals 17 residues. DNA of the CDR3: TGCAGTGCTAGAGAATGGGGACATAAGCTCGCCAAAAACATTCAGTACTTC. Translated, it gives CSAREWGHKLAKNIQYF.